The 21 T cell receptor beta chains reported below all come from one sample, sequenced in a study of control samples from healthy donors and cancer patients. Clones were sequenced by immunoSEQ multiplex PCR, and TCRdb holds only the in-frame ones, with some missing. The repertoire holds 50,000 or so clones, with roughly 95% as singletons. The sample was blood. These receptors were obtained from a woman between 18 and 30 years old in good health.

The CDR3 reads CASSWGQGLYGYTF. The CDR3 coding sequence is TGTGCCAGCAGCTGGGGACAGGGTCTCTATGGCTACACCTTC. The chain has TRBV5-4 and TRBJ1-2; 9 nucleotides line up with TRBD1. The germline V gene has CDR1 SGHNT and CDR2 YYREEE (reference sequence). The CDR3 has 14 residues. J gave up 4 bases and V 3 bases, and 4 bases lay outside the gene matches.

The rearrangement links TRBV28 to TRBJ1-2; D gene uncertain. The CDR3 sequence is 12 residues long. Trimming took off 8 bases at V and 4 bases at J, with 11 bases between the two ends. The germline V gene has CDR1 MDHEN and CDR2 SYDVKM. CDR3: CASGLGLYGYTF. The DNA of the CDR3 is TGTGCCAGCGGGTTAGGGCTCTATGGCTACACCTTC.

The chain is built from TRBV6-4 and TRBJ2-3; the match to TRBD2 covers 9 bases. Germline CDR1 reads MRHNA; CDR2 reads SNTAGT. The CDR3 contains 15 residues. V was pared by 3 bases and J by 1 base, with 2 bases of the junction left unmatched. CDR3 nucleotides: TGTGCCAGCAGTGAGGTAGCGGGGGGCACAGATACGCAGTATTTT. It specifies CASSEVAGGTDTQYF.

This chain uses TRBV30 with TRBJ2-7; D gene ambiguous. The CDR3 is made up of 13 amino acids. Germline V gives CDR1 GTSNPN, CDR2 SVGIG (reference sequence). V lost 4 bases and J lost 2, with 12 bases in between. The CDR3 reads CAWNGGFAYEQYF. CDR3 coding DNA: TGTGCCTGGAACGGTGGATTCGCCTACGAGCAGTACTTC.

For this clone: The sample contains more than one DNA sequence encoding this CDR3. This sequence joins TRBV6-1 and TRBJ1-1; D call uncertain. V lost 0 bases to trimming and J lost 5 bases, with 10 bases between them. Per the germline V gene, CDR1 is MNHNS and CDR2 is SASEGT. This CDR3 has 14 amino acids. CDR3 in DNA: TGTGCCAGCAGTGAAGCACCAGAAGGGACTGAAGCTTTCTTT. Encoded protein: CASSEAPEGTEAFF.

This chain connects TRBV11-2 to TRBJ1-1, with TRBD1 identical over 7 bases. Germline loops: CDR1 SGHAT, CDR2 FQNNGV. After removal of 5 bases from V and 2 bases from J, the junction contained 8 bases not matched to a gene. CDR3 length: 15 amino acids. The DNA of the CDR3 is TGTGCCAGCAGCCCCCAGGGGGGGGTAAACACTGAAGCTTTCTTT. Protein product: CASSPQGGVNTEAFF.

This rearrangement joins TRBV19 to TRBJ1-4; D is ambiguous. In germline, CDR1 is LNHDA, CDR2 SQIVND (reference sequence). Trimming took off 6 bases at V and 0 bases at J, with 17 bases between the two ends. CDR3 length: 17 residues. CDR3 in amino acids: CASSVPGRLATNEKLFF. For the CDR3, the DNA is TGTGCCAGTAGCGTCCCCGGCCGGCTCGCAACTAATGAAAAACTGTTTTTT. The full variable domain, rest sourced from reference TRBV19 and TRBJ1-4, is DGGITQSPKYLFRKEGQNVTLSCEQNLNHDAMYWYRQDPGQGLRLIYYSQIVNDFQKGDIAEGYSVSREKKESFPLTVTSAQKNPTAFYLCASSVPGRLATNEKLFFGSGTQLSVL.

The rearrangement links TRBV3-1 (or the pseudogene TRBV3-2) to TRBJ1-5; 10 positions agree with TRBD1. The V gene's germline CDR1 is LGHDT and CDR2 YNNKEL (reference sequence). CDR3 length: 17 residues. The V gene end was trimmed by 0 bases and the J gene end by 2 bases; junction bases not matched to a gene: 4. The CDR3 loop reads CASSQEGGTGGNQPQHF. CDR3 nucleotides: TGTGCCAGCAGCCAAGAGGGAGGGACAGGGGGCAATCAGCCCCAGCATTTT.

The gene calls are TRBV24-1 and TRBJ1-2; D is undetermined. With 5 bases removed from V and 4 bases from J, the gap between germline ends came to 10 bases. Germline assignment: CDR1 KGHDR and CDR2 SFDVKD. The CDR3 sequence is 13 residues long. CDR3 loop: CATSVQVVYGYTF. The CDR3 DNA reads as TGTGCCACCAGTGTCCAGGTAGTCTATGGCTACACCTTC.

The CDR3 coding sequence is TGTGCCAGCAGCCAAGCCCAGGGGTACCAAGAGACCCAGTACTTC. This codes for CASSQAQGYQETQYF. This chain uses TRBV4-2 with TRBJ2-5, with D possibly TRBD1 on 6 matching bases. Trimming pared 1 base from V and 0 bases from J, leaving 9 bases between. This CDR3 has 15 residues. CDR1 and CDR2 from the germline V gene are LGHNA and YNFKEQ.

The chain combines TRBV5-1 with TRBJ1-1; possibly TRBD1 for D (5 bases). Per germline, CDR1 SGHRS and CDR2 YFSETQ. V shed 0 bases and J shed 5 bases, with 14 bases lying between them. The CDR3 spans 15 residues. The chain's CDR3 is CASSLGAGRWTEAFF. The CDR3, as DNA: TGCGCCAGCAGCTTGGGGGCAGGGAGGTGGACTGAAGCTTTCTTT.

DNA for the CDR3: TGCGCCAGCAGTCCAGGGGTTGGCTATGGCTACACCTTC. Translating gives CASSPGVGYGYTF. The chain employs TRBV10-1 and TRBJ1-2; possibly TRBD1 for D (6 bases). Germline V gene data show CDR1 as WNHNN and CDR2 as SYGVQD (reference sequence). The CDR3 runs 13 residues. The germline V and J ends were trimmed by 5 bases and 4 bases, with 11 bases remaining between them.

The chain carries TRBV5-5 and TRBJ2-2, with TRBD2 as a possible D gene (6 bases). This CDR3 region has 16 residues. With 9 bases removed from V and 5 bases from J, the gap between germline ends came to 23 bases. Germline-derived CDR1 and CDR2 are SGHKS and YYEKEE (reference sequence). The CDR3 coding sequence is TGTGCCACCCAGGGAGGTCTTAACGTAAGGACCGGGGAGCTGTTTTTT. The encoded protein is CATQGGLNVRTGELFF.

V usage is TRBV6-5 and J usage is TRBJ2-1; D uncertain. Germline-derived CDR1 and CDR2 are MNHEY and SVGAGI. This CDR3 has 15 residues. V lost 6 bases, J lost 2 bases, and 14 bases lay in between. CDR3 sequence: CASRKGRPPYNEQFF. CDR3 coding DNA: TGTGCCAGCAGAAAAGGACGACCCCCCTACAATGAGCAGTTCTTC.

This chain links TRBV5-1 with TRBJ2-1; D uncertain. The ends were cut back, 0 bases at V and 0 bases at J, with 4 bases in the middle. This CDR3 is 14 amino acids long. The V gene's germline CDR1 is SGHRS and CDR2 YFSETQ. The CDR3 sequence: CASSLATSYNEQFF. CDR3 nucleotides: TGCGCCAGCAGCTTGGCGACCTCCTACAATGAGCAGTTCTTC.

The rearrangement joins TRBV28 to TRBJ1-2, with a weak D call TRBD1 (6 bases). Trimming removed 1 base from V and 4 bases from J, with 10 bases in between. CDR3 length equals 14 residues. Germline CDR1 is MDHEN and CDR2 is SYDVKM. CDR3 DNA sequence: TGTGCCAGCAGTTTATACGGGGGCGTCTATGGCTACACCTTC. It specifies CASSLYGGVYGYTF.

The chain uses TRBV6-6 and TRBJ1-2, with a weak D call TRBD1 (6 bases). Germline loops: CDR1 MNHNY, CDR2 SVGAGI (reference sequence). CDR3 length: 12 residues. With 7 bases removed from V and 2 bases from J, the gap between germline ends came to 8 bases. Written as DNA, the CDR3 is TGTGCCAGCAACGGACAGAACTATGGCTACACCTTC. Translation: CASNGQNYGYTF.

This clone showed up just a few times. This sequence joins TRBV7-2 and TRBJ2-1; 10 bases map to TRBD2. The CDR3 runs to 15 residues. With 6 bases clipped from V and 7 bases from J, the junction kept 9 bases outside the gene matches. Germline V gene lookup returns CDR1 SGHTA and CDR2 FQGNSA. DNA of the CDR3: TGTGCCAGCAGGGCGGGACTAGCGCAACGGAATGAGCAGTTCTTC. This sequence encodes CASRAGLAQRNEQFF.

This chain links TRBV5-1 with TRBJ2-4; TRBD2 aligns across 14 bases. V dropped 3 bases and J dropped 7; count of bases not matched to a gene: 3. The CDR3 loop spans 15 amino acids. The germline V gene has CDR1 SGHRS and CDR2 YFSETQ. CDR3 sequence: CASSSGLAGANIQYF. CDR3 nucleotides: TGCGCCAGCAGCTCGGGACTAGCGGGAGCTAACATTCAGTACTTC.

The rearrangement links TRBV6-1 to TRBJ1-1, with D hard to call. The CDR3 totals 14 residues. The V end lost 0 bases, the J end lost 2 bases, and 7 bases lay between the germline ends. Germline lookup yields CDR1 MNHNS and CDR2 SASEGT. CDR3: CASSEATTNTEAFF. CDR3 in DNA: TGTGCCAGCAGTGAAGCCACTACTAACACTGAAGCTTTCTTT.

V gene TRBV3-1 (or the pseudogene TRBV3-2) combines with J gene TRBJ1-2; TRBD1 might be the D (5 bases). Germline V gene sequence: CDR1 LGHDT, CDR2 YNNKEL (reference sequence). V was clipped by 1 base and J by 8 bases, with 14 bases between them. The CDR3 has 14 residues. CDR3 in DNA: TGTGCCAGCAGCCAAGCGGGGGGAACAATAGGCTACACCTTC. Translation: CASSQAGGTIGYTF.